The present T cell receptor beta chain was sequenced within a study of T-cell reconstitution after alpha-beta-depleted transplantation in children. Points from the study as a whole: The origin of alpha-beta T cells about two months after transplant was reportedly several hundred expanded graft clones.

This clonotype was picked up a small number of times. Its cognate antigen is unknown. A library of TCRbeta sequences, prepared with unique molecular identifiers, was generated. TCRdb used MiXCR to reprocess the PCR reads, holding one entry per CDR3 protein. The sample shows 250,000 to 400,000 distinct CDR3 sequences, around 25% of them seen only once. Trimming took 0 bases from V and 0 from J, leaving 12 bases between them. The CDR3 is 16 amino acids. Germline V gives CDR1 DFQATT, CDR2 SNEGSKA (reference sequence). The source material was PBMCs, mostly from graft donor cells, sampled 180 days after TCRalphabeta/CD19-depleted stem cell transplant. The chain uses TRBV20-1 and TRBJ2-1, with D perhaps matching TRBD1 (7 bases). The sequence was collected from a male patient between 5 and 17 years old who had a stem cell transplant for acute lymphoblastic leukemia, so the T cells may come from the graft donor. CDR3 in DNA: TGCAGTGCTAGAGATGGCGGGGACAGCTCCTACAATGAGCAGTTCTTC. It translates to CSARDGGDSSYNEQFF.